This T cell receptor (beta chain) was sequenced for a study of radiation and T cells in renal cell carcinoma. The CDR3 is 18 amino acids. The V and J ends lost 6 bases and 3 bases, in that order; junction bases with no gene match: 18. The germline CDR1 and CDR2 sequences are LNHDA and SQIVND (reference sequence). The time point was: blood 4 weeks post-SBRT, at nephrectomy. Treatment given: 15 Gy SBRT to primary tumor, nephrectomy 4 weeks later. Nephrectomy followed 15 Gy stereotactic body radiation by 4 weeks. Serial blood draws occurred at baseline and 2 and 4 weeks post-SBRT. This renal cell carcinoma was of the clear cell type. This table comes from immunoSEQ multiplex PCR, and its TCRdb copy is limited to in-frame clones, with some not included. The sample consists of approximately 90,000 clones, approximately 80% of them appearing once.

This clonotype was sampled from a man aged 50 to 60 with renal cell carcinoma. This chain joins TRBV19 and TRBJ2-7; 9 bases fit TRBD2. This specimen was blood, taken from a patient whose treatment included radiotherapy and nephrectomy. CDR3 sequence reads: CASRPRQGRLAGNYEQYF. CDR3 bases: TGTGCCAGTAGACCCAGACAGGGCCGGCTAGCGGGGAACTACGAGCAGTACTTC.